The sequence of this T cell receptor (beta chain) was determined in a study of patients and donors after allogeneic stem cell transplantation. TCRdb fed the RT-PCR reads into MiXCR, producing one record per CDR3 protein. The data show about 400,000 distinct CDR3 sequences, 15% to 20% seen once. This CDR3 contains 13 residues. V was pared by 1 base and J by 15 bases, with 9 bases of the junction left unmatched. This sequence originates from a human donor who was either an allogeneic HSCT recipient or a stem cell or donor lymphocyte infusion donor (not recorded which). It is not recorded whose cells these are; they may come from a transplant donor. This chain connects TRBV12-3 or TRBV12-4 to TRBJ2-1; TRBD1 matches at 7 bases. The sample consisted of blood, either unsorted or a sorted T cell fraction (not recorded which). CDR3 bases: TGTGCCAGCAGTTTAGGGGGGACAGCCCGGCGGTTCTTC. This translates into CASSLGGTARRFF.